The present T cell receptor (beta chain) was sequenced within a study of blood T cell repertoires in COVID-19. This clone has a single count. Data came from immunoSEQ multiplex PCR; TCRdb stores just in-frame clones and leaves some out. The profile shows around 250,000 clones, around nine tenths of them singletons. Recovery meant two consecutive negative NP/OP PCR tests, professional clearance, or resolved symptoms. This sequence was found in a woman in her fifties or sixties who had recovered from COVID-19. The source material was PBMCs or T cells enriched from blood (not recorded which).

Here the CDR3 reads CASSLAVAGAYNEQFF. The CDR3 region has the DNA TGTGCCAGCAGCTTAGCGGTAGCGGGAGCCTACAATGAGCAGTTCTTC. This chain joins TRBV7-6 and TRBJ2-1, with 9 bases fitting TRBD2. The CDR3 totals 16 residues. Unmatched junction bases numbered 2, after V lost 0 bases and J lost 2 bases. Germline V gives CDR1 SGHVS, CDR2 FNYEAQ.